The 7 T cell receptor beta chains below all came from one sample that was sequenced in a study of blood T cell repertoires in COVID-19. Assay used: immunoSEQ multiplex PCR; TCRdb lists only in-frame clones, some missing. Among about 160,000 clones listed, 70% to 90% were seen once. The sample comprised peripheral blood. These receptors were taken from a woman between 45 and 65 years old with COVID-19, enrolled during active disease.

This clone turned up a few times. The rearrangement joins TRBV12-3 or TRBV12-4 to TRBJ1-4; possible D gene TRBD1, 5 bases. The CDR3 runs 13 residues. The germline V and J ends were trimmed by 6 bases and 10 bases, with 15 bases remaining between them. The CDR3 spells CASRPQGQGKLFF. CDR3 bases: TGTGCCAGCAGGCCACAAGGGCAGGGAAAACTGTTTTTT.

CDR3 DNA sequence: TGTGCCAGTAGTAAGCCACTGGAGGAAAAACTGTTTTTT. It specifies CASSKPLEEKLFF. The chain has TRBV19 and TRBJ1-4; D remains ambiguous. Germline loops: CDR1 LNHDA, CDR2 SQIVND (reference sequence). Trimming cost V 4 bases and J 8 bases, with 11 bases left between them. This CDR3 has 13 amino acids. Full variable domain (missing parts from reference TRBV19 and TRBJ1-4): DGGITQSPKYLFRKEGQNVTLSCEQNLNHDAMYWYRQDPGQGLRLIYYSQIVNDFQKGDIAEGYSVSREKKESFPLTVTSAQKNPTAFYLCASSKPLEEKLFFGSGTQLSVL.

The chain recombines TRBV7-3 with TRBJ2-3; possible D gene TRBD1, 6 bases. The CDR3 is 16 residues long. Per the germline V gene, CDR1 is SGHTA and CDR2 is FQGTGA. V lost 5 bases, J lost 5 bases, and 20 bases lay in between. The DNA for the CDR3 is TGTGCCAGCAGCCCAGCGAGGGCAAGAGGGGGAGATACGCAGTATTTT. It is translated as CASSPARARGGDTQYF.

The CDR3 loop is CASSRQGATQYF. The CDR3 nucleotides read TGTGCCAGCAGCAGACAGGGGGCTACGCAGTATTTT. The rearrangement uses TRBV6-5 and TRBJ2-3; TRBD1 matches at 10 bases. Germline V gene lookup returns CDR1 MNHEY and CDR2 SVGAGI. The CDR3 has 12 amino acids. V dropped 6 bases and J dropped 8; count of bases not matched to a gene: 2.

The chain employs TRBV6-5 and TRBJ1-2; tentative D call: TRBD1 (6 bases). V gave up 6 bases and J gave up 6 bases, with 14 bases separating them. Germline-derived CDR1 and CDR2 are MNHEY and SVGAGI. The CDR3 loop spans 13 amino acids. The CDR3 region is CASSGRGGDGYTF. For the CDR3, the DNA is TGTGCCAGCAGCGGAAGAGGGGGGGATGGCTACACCTTC.

V is TRBV18 and J is TRBJ1-4; 7 bases fit TRBD1. This CDR3 contains 15 residues. Germline CDR1 is KGHSH and CDR2 is LQKENI. With 3 bases clipped from V and 8 bases from J, the junction kept 9 bases outside the gene matches. The CDR3 spells CASSPPGQVGEKLFF. The CDR3 region has the DNA TGTGCCAGCTCACCTCCCGGACAGGTCGGAGAAAAACTGTTTTTT. The entire variable domain, with the rest obtained from reference TRBV18 and TRBJ1-4, is as follows: NAGVMQNPRHLVRRRGQEARLRCSPMKGHSHVYWYRQLPEEGLKFMVYLQKENIIDESGMPKERFSAEFPKEGPSILRIQQVVRGDSAAYFCASSPPGQVGEKLFFGSGTQLSVL.

V usage is TRBV3-1 (or the pseudogene TRBV3-2) and J usage is TRBJ1-1; D unclear. The CDR3 consists of 15 residues. Trimming stripped 4 bases from V and 1 base from J, with 13 bases between. In germline, CDR1 is LGHDT, CDR2 YNNKEL (reference sequence). The CDR3 protein is CASSPRPEANTEAFF. Written as DNA, the CDR3 is TGTGCCAGCAGCCCCCGCCCAGAGGCGAACACTGAAGCTTTCTTT.